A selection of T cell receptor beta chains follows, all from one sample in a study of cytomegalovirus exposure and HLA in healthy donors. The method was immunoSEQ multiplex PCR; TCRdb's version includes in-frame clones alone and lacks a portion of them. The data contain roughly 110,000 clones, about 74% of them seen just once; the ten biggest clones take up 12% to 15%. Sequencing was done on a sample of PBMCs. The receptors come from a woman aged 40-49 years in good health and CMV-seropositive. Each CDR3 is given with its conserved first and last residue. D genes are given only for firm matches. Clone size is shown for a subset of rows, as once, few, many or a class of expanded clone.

TGTGCCAGCAGTCTAGGGACAGTCACAGATACGCAGTATTTT	CASSLGTVTDTQYF	TRBV27	.	TRBD1	TRBJ2-3
TGTGCCATCAGTGTAAAAGAGACCCAGTACTTC	CAISVKETQYF	TRBV10-3	.	.	TRBJ2-5
TGCGCCAGCAGCCAAGAAGGGGATAACTCACCCCTCCACTTT	CASSQEGDNSPLHF	TRBV4-1	.	.	TRBJ1-6
TGTGCCAGCAGTGAATGGGGGACAGGGGGCGCTGAGACCCAGTACTTC	CASSEWGTGGAETQYF	TRBV25-1	.	TRBD1	TRBJ2-5
TGTGCCTGGAGTGGACAGGGCCGCCGAGCTTTCTTT	CAWSGQGRRAFF	TRBV30	.	TRBD1	TRBJ1-1
TGTGCCAGCAGCTTAAATAGGGGAGGTGGTACGCAGTATTTT	CASSLNRGGGTQYF	TRBV11-3	.	.	TRBJ2-3
TGTGCCAGCTCACCACCTCGGGGAAGCGGCGAGCAGTACTTC	CASSPPRGSGEQYF	TRBV18	few	.	TRBJ2-7
TGCGCCAGCAGCCAAGATCCCCCAGTAGGGAGCGGAAACACCATATATTTT	CASSQDPPVGSGNTIYF	TRBV4-1	.	.	TRBJ1-3
TGTGCCTCCCGGAGAAGCACTGAAGCTTTCTTT	CASRRSTEAFF	TRBV30	.	.	TRBJ1-1
TGTGCCAGCGGTCGGGACAGCTCCACTGAAGCTTTCTTT	CASGRDSSTEAFF	TRBV7-2	.	TRBD1	TRBJ1-1
TGTGCCAGCAGCCCCACGGGGACTATCGGGGGCGAGCAGTACTTC	CASSPTGTIGGEQYF	TRBV7-9	.	TRBD2	TRBJ2-7
TGTGCCACCAGCAGAGATGAGGCTTTGATCTACTTC	CATSRDEALIYF	TRBV15	.	.	TRBJ2-7
TGTGCCTGGAGTGTACTCCATGGACAGAGCTCCTATAATTCACCCCTCCACTTT	CAWSVLHGQSSYNSPLHF	TRBV30	.	.	TRBJ1-6
TGTGCCAGCAGCAAAGGACACAAAGAGACCCAGTACTTC	CASSKGHKETQYF	TRBV7-2	.	.	TRBJ2-5
TGCGCCAGCAGCCAAGATCAAGGAGGGGACACTGAAGCTTTCTTT	CASSQDQGGDTEAFF	TRBV4-3	few	.	TRBJ1-1
TGTGCCAGCAGTTACTCGCCGGGGGGCTCCTATGGCTACACCTTC	CASSYSPGGSYGYTF	TRBV6-6	once	.	TRBJ1-2
TGCAGTGCTTCAGGACCGGGGGAAGCTTTCTTT	CSASGPGEAFF	TRBV20-1	.	.	TRBJ1-1
TGTGCCTGGACCGACGGACAGCCCCGGGATGGCTACACCTTC	CAWTDGQPRDGYTF	TRBV30	.	.	TRBJ1-2
TGTGCCAGTAGTCTCAGGACAGGGGAAGGCTATGGCTACACCTTC	CASSLRTGEGYGYTF	TRBV19	.	TRBD1	TRBJ1-2
TGTGCCAGCAGCAAGGGGTGGAACACTGAAGCTTTCTTT	CASSKGWNTEAFF	TRBV6-5	.	.	TRBJ1-1
TGCGCCAGCAGCCCCGGACTAGCGGGGGGCCGGCGGTCCAATGAGCAGTTCTTC	CASSPGLAGGRRSNEQFF	TRBV4-1	.	TRBD2	TRBJ2-1
TGTGCCAGCAGTTACTTTCGGGGAGCCGGGGAGCTGTTTTTT	CASSYFRGAGELFF	TRBV6-5	.	.	TRBJ2-2
TGTGCCAGCAGGGCGGATTACACAGATACGCAGTATTTT	CASRADYTDTQYF	TRBV14	.	.	TRBJ2-3
TGTGCCAGCAGCTTGGCAGGGGGCGCTGAAGCTTTCTTT	CASSLAGGAEAFF	TRBV5-5	.	TRBD1	TRBJ1-1
TGCGCCAGCAAAGGCGGGATGGGGAACACTGAAGCTTTCTTT	CASKGGMGNTEAFF	TRBV5-1	.	.	TRBJ1-1
TGTGCCAGCAGTCTGACAGGGGACGAGCAGTACTTC	CASSLTGDEQYF	TRBV27	.	TRBD1	TRBJ2-7
TGTGCCAGCACCGACGGGTATCAGCCCCAGCATTTT	CASTDGYQPQHF	TRBV6-5	.	.	TRBJ1-5
TGTGCCAGCAGCTTAGGGACAGGGAACACTGAAGCTTTCTTT	CASSLGTGNTEAFF	TRBV7-3	.	TRBD1	TRBJ1-1
TGTGCCAGCAGTTACCCCGAAGGGGACACTGAAGCTTTCTTT	CASSYPEGDTEAFF	TRBV6-6	.	.	TRBJ1-1
TGTGCCAGCGGCGTGTTAGCATACGAGCAGTACTTC	CASGVLAYEQYF	TRBV2	once	.	TRBJ2-7
TGTGCCAGCAGCCCGGGGACTAGCGCCTCCTACAATGAGCAGTTCTTC	CASSPGTSASYNEQFF	TRBV7-3	.	TRBD2	TRBJ2-1
TGCGCCAGCAGCTTGGGACAGGGAGCAACTAATGAAAAACTGTTTTTT	CASSLGQGATNEKLFF	TRBV5-1	.	TRBD1	TRBJ1-4
TGTGCCAGCAGCCTACCAGGGGGCCAGGGGAGAGGCTACACCTTC	CASSLPGGQGRGYTF	TRBV9	.	TRBD1	TRBJ1-2
TGTGCCAGCAGCCGGCAGGGTCTTGTAACAGATACGCAGTATTTT	CASSRQGLVTDTQYF	TRBV5-6	.	.	TRBJ2-3
TGTGCCTGGAGTGGGGGGGGGAGTCAGCCCCAGCATTTT	CAWSGGGSQPQHF	TRBV30	.	.	TRBJ1-5
TGCGCCAGCAGCCAAGGGACAGGGGACACCGGGGAGCTGTTTTTT	CASSQGTGDTGELFF	TRBV4-3	.	TRBD1	TRBJ2-2
TGTGCCAGCAGTTACACACGACAGGGTGAAGCTTTCTTT	CASSYTRQGEAFF	TRBV6-5	.	TRBD1	TRBJ1-1
TGTGCCAGCTCGACAGGGGTAGTCTATAATTCACCCCTCCACTTT	CASSTGVVYNSPLHF	TRBV7-2	.	TRBD1	TRBJ1-6
TGTGCCAGCAGCCTGGCGGCCGGGGAGCTGTTTTTT	CASSLAAGELFF	TRBV7-3	.	.	TRBJ2-2
TGCGCCAGCAGCAAATCTACAGGGTCAGGGGAAAAACTGTTTTTT	CASSKSTGSGEKLFF	TRBV5-1	.	.	TRBJ1-4
TGTGCCAGCAGTGGGGCACGGACAGGGCATTCACCCCTCCACTTT	CASSGARTGHSPLHF	TRBV2	.	TRBD1	TRBJ1-6